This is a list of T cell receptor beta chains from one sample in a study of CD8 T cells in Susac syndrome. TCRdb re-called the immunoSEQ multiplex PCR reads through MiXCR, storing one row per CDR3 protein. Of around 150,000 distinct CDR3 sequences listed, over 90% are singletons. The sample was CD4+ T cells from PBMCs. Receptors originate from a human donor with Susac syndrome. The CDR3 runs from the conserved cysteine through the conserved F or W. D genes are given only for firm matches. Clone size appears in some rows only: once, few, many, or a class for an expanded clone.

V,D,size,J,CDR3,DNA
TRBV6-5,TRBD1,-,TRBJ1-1,CASSLGDSGTFF,TGTGCCAGCAGTTTAGGGGACAGCGGAACTTTCTTT
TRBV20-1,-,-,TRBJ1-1,CSASQEEMNTEAFF,TGCAGTGCTAGTCAGGAGGAGATGAACACTGAAGCTTTCTTT
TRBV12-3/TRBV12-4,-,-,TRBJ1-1,CASSEQVTMNTEAFF,TGTGCCAGCAGCGAGCAGGTGACCATGAACACTGAAGCTTTCTTT
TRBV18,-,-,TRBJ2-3,CASSSVRGADTQYF,TGTGCCAGCTCATCGGTCCGAGGGGCAGATACGCAGTATTTT
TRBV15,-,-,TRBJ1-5,CATSRGGSDYQPQHF,TGTGCCACCAGCAGAGGGGGTTCCGATTATCAGCCCCAGCATTTT
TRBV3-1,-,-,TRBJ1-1,CASRTSGGLGGTEAFF,TGTGCCAGCAGGACCAGTGGGGGGCTAGGTGGCACTGAAGCTTTCTTT
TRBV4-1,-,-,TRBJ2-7,CASSRGGAGDLQYF,TGCGCCAGCAGCCGCGGCGGAGCCGGAGACCTACAGTACTTC
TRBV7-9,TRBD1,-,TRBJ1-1,CASSLDRGYSEAFF,TGTGCCAGCAGCTTGGACAGGGGATATTCTGAAGCTTTCTTT
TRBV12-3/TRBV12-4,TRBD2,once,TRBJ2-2,CASISSWGGRPNTGELFF,TGTGCCAGCATCTCCTCCTGGGGCGGGAGGCCCAACACCGGGGAGCTGTTTTTT
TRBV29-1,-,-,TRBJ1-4,CSVSEYEKLFF,TGCAGCGTGAGCGAGTATGAAAAACTGTTTTTT
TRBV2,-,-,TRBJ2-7,CASSELYEQYF,TGTGCCAGCAGTGAACTATACGAGCAGTACTTC
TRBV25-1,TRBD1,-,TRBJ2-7,CASRANQGASGEQYF,TGTGCCAGCAGGGCCAATCAGGGGGCGTCGGGCGAGCAGTACTTC
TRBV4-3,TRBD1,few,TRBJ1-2,CASSRSGGAEYGYTF,TGCGCCAGCAGCCGCTCAGGGGGCGCTGAATATGGCTACACCTTC
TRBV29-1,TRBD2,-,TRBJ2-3,CSVAIAGGAMDTQYF,TGCAGCGTCGCCATAGCGGGGGGGGCGATGGATACGCAGTATTTT
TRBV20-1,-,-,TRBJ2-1,CSAPKFGGLRNEQFF,TGCAGTGCTCCCAAGTTCGGGGGACTGCGCAATGAGCAGTTCTTC
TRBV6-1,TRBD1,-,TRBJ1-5,CASSGRTGAFANQPQHF,TGTGCCAGCAGTGGCCGGACAGGGGCGTTCGCTAATCAGCCCCAGCATTTT
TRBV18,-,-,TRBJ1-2,CASSPRDVGKDYGYTF,TGTGCCAGCTCACCACGTGATGTAGGAAAGGACTATGGCTACACCTTC
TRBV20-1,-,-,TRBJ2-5,CSASNGRETQYF,TGCAGTGCTTCTAACGGCCGGGAGACCCAGTACTTC
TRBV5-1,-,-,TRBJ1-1,CASSWGQTNTEAFF,TGCGCCAGCAGCTGGGGACAAACGAACACTGAAGCTTTCTTT
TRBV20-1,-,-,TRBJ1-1,CSAMLSWDTEAFF,TGCAGTGCTATGCTATCCTGGGACACTGAAGCTTTCTTT
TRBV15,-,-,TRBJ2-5,CATSRDTQETQYF,TGTGCCACCAGCAGAGATACACAAGAGACCCAGTACTTC
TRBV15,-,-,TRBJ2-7,CATSRDQGHPYEQYF,TGTGCCACCAGCAGAGATCAGGGGCATCCTTACGAGCAGTACTTC
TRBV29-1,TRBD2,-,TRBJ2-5,CSAPGGKTQYF,TGCAGTGCTCCGGGGGGTAAGACCCAGTACTTC
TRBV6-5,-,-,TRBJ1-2,CAASSPRGGYTF,TGTGCCGCCAGCAGTCCACGGGGGGGCTACACCTTC
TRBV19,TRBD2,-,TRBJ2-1,CASSTLLSGRVYNEQFF,TGTGCCAGTAGTACCCTCCTTAGCGGGAGGGTCTACAATGAGCAGTTCTTC
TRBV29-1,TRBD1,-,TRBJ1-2,CSVGGQGNYGYTF,TGCAGCGTTGGAGGACAGGGCAACTATGGCTACACCTTC
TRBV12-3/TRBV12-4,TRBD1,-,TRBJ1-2,CASRTTGVYGYTF,TGTGCCAGCAGGACCACAGGGGTATATGGCTACACCTTC
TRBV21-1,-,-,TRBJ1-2,CASSKEGQGYGYTF,TGTGCCAGCAGCAAGGAGGGGCAAGGCTATGGCTACACCTTC
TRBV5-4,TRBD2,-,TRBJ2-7,CASSLGPGTSGTYEQYF,TGTGCCAGCAGCTTGGGGCCCGGGACTAGCGGCACCTACGAGCAGTACTTC
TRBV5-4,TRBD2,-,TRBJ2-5,CASSPFKGGPGETQYF,TGTGCCAGCAGCCCCTTCAAGGGAGGGCCCGGGGAGACCCAGTACTTC